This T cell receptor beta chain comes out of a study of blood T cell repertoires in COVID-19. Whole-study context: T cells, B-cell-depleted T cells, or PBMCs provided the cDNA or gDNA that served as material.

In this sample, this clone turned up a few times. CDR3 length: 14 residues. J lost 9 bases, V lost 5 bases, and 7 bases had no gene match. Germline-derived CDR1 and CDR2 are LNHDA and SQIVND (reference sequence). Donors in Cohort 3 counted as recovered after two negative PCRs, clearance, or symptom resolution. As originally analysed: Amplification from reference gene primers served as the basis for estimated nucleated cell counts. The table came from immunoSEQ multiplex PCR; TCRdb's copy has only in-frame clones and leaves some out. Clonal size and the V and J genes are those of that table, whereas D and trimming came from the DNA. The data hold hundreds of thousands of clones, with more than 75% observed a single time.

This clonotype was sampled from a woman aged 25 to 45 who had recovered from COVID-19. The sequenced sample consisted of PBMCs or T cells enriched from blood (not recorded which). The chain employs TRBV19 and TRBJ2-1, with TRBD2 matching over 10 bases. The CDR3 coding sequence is TGTGCCAGTAGTCCTAGCGGGAGCGGGCTTGAGCAGTTCTTC. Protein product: CASSPSGSGLEQFF. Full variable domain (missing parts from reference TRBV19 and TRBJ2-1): DGGITQSPKYLFRKEGQNVTLSCEQNLNHDAMYWYRQDPGQGLRLIYYSQIVNDFQKGDIAEGYSVSREKKESFPLTVTSAQKNPTAFYLCASSPSGSGLEQFFGPGTRLTVL.